This T cell receptor beta chain was identified during a study of T cell changes during pregnancy in multiple sclerosis. The junction had 7 bases not matched to a gene; V was cut back by 5 bases and J by 3 bases. The germline V gene encodes CDR1 SGHVS and CDR2 FNYEAQ. The CDR3 totals 15 residues. Measured with immunoSEQ multiplex PCR; TCRdb has only the in-frame clones, and not every one. The sample consists of approximately 99,000 clones, 90% of them appearing once. The source of this sequence is a female donor in good health, enrolled as a control in a pregnancy study. The J gene is TRBJ2-3, the V gene TRBV7-6; 8 bases align to TRBD2. This sample comprised peripheral blood, obtained in the second trimester of pregnancy. CDR3 DNA sequence: TGTGCCAGCAGCACTCGGGGGGGTGGGACAGATACGCAGTATTTT. It yields the protein CASSTRGGGTDTQYF.